A single sample gave rise to the 27 T cell receptor beta chains below, sequenced in a study of metastatic and nonmetastatic thyroid tumors. All patients were treatment-naive before thyroid surgery. TCRdb re-called clones via MiXCR from the PCR reads. This sample has 20,000 to 25,000 clones, with approximately 22% found just once. Sequenced material: adjacent normal tissue. These receptor sequences come from a female donor with papillary thyroid cancer or a benign thyroid nodule (not recorded which). Some clones in this sample may be carry-over from other donors' samples.

This clone was detected many times. The gene calls are TRBV20-1 and TRBJ2-3, with TRBD2 matching 13 bases. Germline CDR1 is DFQATT and CDR2 is SNEGSKA (reference sequence). Trimming cost V 5 bases and J 4 bases; bases outside gene matches: 6. CDR3 length: 15 amino acids. CDR3: CSAPGLAGVSDTQYF. The CDR3 nucleotides are TGCAGTGCTCCCGGACTAGCGGGAGTGTCAGATACGCAGTATTTT.

This clone ranks as medium-sized. J is TRBJ1-1 and V is TRBV28; 9 nucleotides line up with TRBD1. The CDR3 spans 15 residues. V trimming: 4 bases; J trimming: 1 base; junction bases outside the gene matches: 4. Germline-derived CDR1 and CDR2 are MDHEN and SYDVKM. CDR3 bases: TGTGCCAGCAGTTCGGCACAGGGGGCGAACACTGAAGCTTTCTTT. Translating gives CASSSAQGANTEAFF.

This clone has a handful of counts. The rearrangement uses TRBV12-3 or TRBV12-4 and TRBJ1-1; D is ambiguous. This CDR3 region has 12 residues. Between the trimmed V and J ends, which lost 2 bases and 8 bases, there was a span of 9 bases. The CDR3 spells CASSLYGSEAFF. CDR3 sequence (DNA): TGTGCCAGCAGTTTATATGGGTCGGAAGCTTTCTTT.

This clone was recorded at least ten times. The CDR3 DNA follows: TGTGCCTGGTCGACCGGGACGGTTAGCACAGATACGCAGTATTTT. Translation: CAWSTGTVSTDTQYF. The rearrangement links TRBV30 to TRBJ2-3, with D tentatively TRBD1 or TRBD2 (5 bases each). Germline V CDR1 and CDR2: GTSNPN, SVGIG (reference sequence). CDR3 length equals 15 residues. V was clipped by 5 bases and J by 0 bases, with 15 bases between them.

This clone appeared a few times. Additional DNA sequences in this sample encode the identical CDR3. The chain employs TRBV30 and TRBJ2-3; D possibly corresponds to TRBD2 (5 bases). The V gene lost 0 bases and the J gene lost 6 bases, with 13 bases spanning the gap. Per germline, CDR1 GTSNPN and CDR2 SVGIG (reference sequence). This CDR3 is 14 amino acids long. CDR3 in amino acids: CAWSVGLTGDTQYF. CDR3 bases: TGTGCCTGGAGTGTGGGATTAACGGGGGATACGCAGTATTTT.

This clone was observed a few times. This sequence may be a read error, since a much larger clone differs from it by one base. The chain couples TRBV29-1 to TRBJ1-1, with a weak D call TRBD1 (6 bases). Germline V CDR1 and CDR2: SQVTM, ANQGSEA. The V end lost 4 bases, the J end lost 1 base, and 13 bases lay between the germline ends. The CDR3 runs to 14 residues. DNA of the CDR3: TGCAGCGTTGGGACAGTGGGGGAGAACACTGAAGCTTTCTTT. This sequence encodes CSVGTVGENTEAFF. Full variable domain (outside the CDR3, taken from reference TRBV29-1 and TRBJ1-1): SAVISQKPSRDICQRGTSLTIQCQVDSQVTMMFWYRQQPGQSLTLIATANQGSEATYESGFVIDKFPISRPNLTFSTLTVSNMSPEDSSIYLCSVGTVGENTEAFFGQGTRLTVV.

The sample holds many counts of this clone. This chain joins TRBV28 and TRBJ1-4, with 7 bases fitting TRBD1. The CDR3 contains 14 residues. The germline V gene has CDR1 MDHEN and CDR2 SYDVKM. Trimming at V came to 3 bases and at J to 8 bases, leaving 6 bases not matched to a gene. The CDR3 loop reads CASSFRGEEEKLFF. The CDR3 DNA reads as TGTGCCAGCAGTTTCAGGGGGGAGGAAGAAAAACTGTTTTTT.

This clone was seen a few times. Possible read error: a much larger clone is one base away. Other nucleotide sequences in the sample specify the same CDR3. This rearrangement joins TRBV5-8 to TRBJ1-1; 7 nucleotides line up with TRBD1. Germline V lookup: CDR1 SGHTS, CDR2 YDEGEE. CDR3 length: 13 amino acids. CDR3 coding DNA: TGTGCCAGCGCCTGGGACAGTCACACTGAGGCTTTCTTT. It specifies CASAWDSHTEAFF.

The chain carries TRBV4-3 and TRBJ2-5; unclear D gene. The CDR3 is 14 amino acids. From germline, CDR1 is LGHNA and CDR2 YSLEER. V dropped 1 base and J dropped 2 bases, with 8 bases sitting between them. This CDR3 is CASSQAREQETQYF. The CDR3 coding sequence is TGCGCCAGCAGCCAAGCTAGGGAACAAGAGACCCAGTACTTC.

In this sample, this clone turned up a few times. The junction shows a germline mismatch at one end, possibly a read error. This sequence joins TRBV6-6 and TRBJ2-3, with D perhaps matching TRBD2 (5 bases). CDR3 length: 17 amino acids. Germline CDR1 reads MNHNY; CDR2 reads SVGAGI (reference sequence). The CDR3 spells CASIYSGSGESTDTQYF. Here the CDR3 DNA reads TGTGCCAGCATTTACTCGGGGAGCGGTGAGAGTACAGATACGCAGTATTTT.

The sample holds many counts of this clone. The chain joins TRBV4-1 to TRBJ2-6; D not resolved. Germline V gene sequence: CDR1 MGHRA, CDR2 YSYEKL. The CDR3 sequence is 19 residues long. Trimming took off 5 bases at V and 0 bases at J, with 20 bases between the two ends. This CDR3 is CASSLRSMVSRSGANVLTF. The CDR3 bases are TGCGCCAGCAGCTTAAGATCAATGGTTAGCCGCTCTGGGGCCAACGTCCTGACTTTC.

This clone is medium-sized in the sample. The identical CDR3 is also encoded by other nucleotide sequences in the sample. This sequence joins TRBV10-3 and TRBJ1-6, with 8 bases matching TRBD1. The V gene's germline CDR1 is ENHRY and CDR2 SYGVKD. The CDR3 is 13 residues long. The ends lost 11 bases at V and 10 bases at J; junction bases unmatched: 10. CDR3 loop: CARRDRRESPLHF. The CDR3 DNA sequence: TGTGCCCGCCGGGACAGGAGGGAATCACCCCTCCACTTT.

The chain recombines TRBV30 with TRBJ2-2; no clear D gene. V lost 2 bases and J lost 2, with 0 bases in between. The length of the CDR3 is 11 residues. In germline, CDR1 is GTSNPN, CDR2 SVGIG (reference sequence). CDR3 sequence (DNA): TGTGCCTGGAGTAACACCGGGGAGCTGTTTTTT. Protein: CAWSNTGELFF.

The CDR3 sequence is CAIRGWATGSEQYF. CDR3 DNA sequence: TGTGCCATCAGGGGGTGGGCGACGGGGAGCGAGCAGTACTTC. The chain carries TRBV10-3 and TRBJ2-7; possible D gene TRBD2, 5 bases. The germline V gene has CDR1 ENHRY and CDR2 SYGVKD. V gave up 6 bases and J gave up 6 bases, with 18 bases separating them. This CDR3 has 14 amino acids.

This clone has only a few counts. V usage is TRBV12-3 or TRBV12-4 and J usage is TRBJ2-7, with D unresolved. The ends were cut back, 0 bases at V and 7 bases at J, with 7 bases in the middle. This CDR3 is built from 12 residues. In DNA form, the CDR3 reads TGTGCCAGCAGTTTAGCGTCCCTGGAGCAGTACTTC. Amino acid sequence: CASSLASLEQYF.

As to this clone: A read error may account for a junction end that differs from germline. The gene calls are TRBV2 and TRBJ2-7; perhaps TRBD2 as D (5 bases). The CDR3 length is 13 residues. The germline CDR1 and CDR2 sequences are SNHLY and FYNNEI. In DNA form, the CDR3 reads TGTGCCAGCAGAGAAAGACCATGGGGAGAGCAGTCCTTC. Amino acids: CASRERPWGEQSF.

This clone has ten or more counts. The J gene is TRBJ1-3, the V gene TRBV6-1; D is unresolved. Per germline, CDR1 MNHNS and CDR2 SASEGT. The CDR3 is 11 amino acids. V was trimmed by 8 bases and J by 0 bases, leaving 2 bases between them. CDR3 nucleotides: TGTGCCAGCCCCTCTGGAAACACCATATATTTT. Amino acid sequence: CASPSGNTIYF.

By frequency in the sample, this clone is medium-sized (0.01 to 0.1%). The gene calls are TRBV27 and TRBJ1-5; 7 bases line up with TRBD1. The CDR3 totals 14 residues. After removal of 6 bases from V and 4 bases from J, the junction contained 6 bases not matched to a gene. Germline CDR1 MNHEY, CDR2 SMNVEV (reference sequence). The CDR3 nucleotides read TGTGCCAGCAGCGAAACAGGGGTTAATCAGCCCCAGCATTTT. The encoded protein is CASSETGVNQPQHF.

This clone occurred many times. The V call is TRBV7-2, the J call TRBJ2-1, with TRBD2 matching over 8 bases. CDR3 length: 15 residues. Germline values: CDR1 SGHTA, CDR2 FQGNSA. V was pared by 5 bases and J by 6 bases, with 9 bases of the junction left unmatched. The CDR3 loop is CASSPSGTRGNEQFF. For the CDR3, the DNA is TGTGCCAGCAGCCCTAGTGGGACTAGGGGCAATGAGCAGTTCTTC.

This sequence joins TRBV3-1 and TRBJ1-2, with a tentative D call TRBD1 (6 bases). CDR3 size: 13 residues. Trimming took 0 bases from V and 7 from J, leaving 9 bases between them. CDR1 and CDR2 (germline): LGHDT, YNNKEL (reference sequence). DNA of the CDR3: TGTGCCAGCAGCCAAGAAGGGGGAGCTGGCTACACCTTC. This gives the protein CASSQEGGAGYTF.

The chain links TRBV5-1 to TRBJ2-1; tentatively, D is TRBD1 or TRBD2 (5 bases each). Trimming took off 5 bases at V and 7 bases at J, with 13 bases between the two ends. Per germline, CDR1 SGHRS and CDR2 YFSETQ. The CDR3 totals 13 residues. The CDR3 is CASRAGSPNEQFF. The CDR3 DNA is TGCGCCAGCAGGGCAGGGAGTCCAAATGAGCAGTTCTTC.

This chain uses TRBV10-3 with TRBJ1-6; D ambiguous. V was trimmed by 0 bases and J by 5 bases, leaving 17 bases between them. The CDR3 is 18 amino acids. Germline CDR1 and CDR2: ENHRY and SYGVKD. CDR3 nucleotides: TGTGCCATCAGTGAGTCACCCCGCATAAGGTCCCATAATTCACCCCTCCACTTT. Translating it yields CAISESPRIRSHNSPLHF.

Of note for this clone: An end of the junction differs from the germline gene, which may be a read error. This rearrangement joins TRBV19 to TRBJ2-1; 7 bases line up with TRBD2. This CDR3 comprises 17 residues. Germline loops: CDR1 LNHDA, CDR2 SQIVND (reference sequence). The CDR3 loop reads CASSTGTIGVPYSEQFF. CDR3 bases: TGTGCCAGTAGTACGGGGACTATCGGGGTACCCTACAGTGAGCAGTTCTTC.

Ten or more counts support this clone. The V and J genes are TRBV18 and TRBJ2-7; maybe TRBD1 (6 bases). Trimming pared 6 bases from V and 1 base from J, leaving 22 bases between. The germline CDR1 and CDR2 sequences are KGHSH and LQKENI. The length of the CDR3 is 17 residues. CDR3 in amino acids: CASSPPKTGGTSYEQYF. The CDR3 nucleotides read TGTGCCAGCTCCCCCCCGAAGACAGGCGGAACATCCTACGAGCAGTACTTC.

This clone has ten or more counts. The chain combines TRBV20-1 with TRBJ2-3; D ambiguous. The CDR3 sequence is 12 residues long. V was shortened by 4 bases and J by 1 base, with 6 bases between the two germline ends. CDR1 and CDR2 (germline): DFQATT, SNEGSKA (reference sequence). The CDR3 spells CSAIRGTDTQYF. CDR3 DNA sequence: TGCAGTGCTATCCGGGGCACAGATACGCAGTATTTT.

In the case of this clone: This may arise from a read error, as a much more abundant clone is one base away. The rearrangement uses TRBV5-6 and TRBJ2-1, with TRBD1 identical over 7 bases. The CDR3 sequence is 15 residues long. Germline V gene lookup returns CDR1 SGHDT and CDR2 YYEEEE. The CDR3 nucleotides are TGTGCCAGCAGCCAGACAGGGAAACCCTACAATGAGCGGTTCTTC. The encoded protein is CASSQTGKPYNERFF.

With regard to this clone: The same CDR3 also results from other DNA sequences found in this sample. This chain uses TRBV20-1 with TRBJ1-1; 7 nucleotides match TRBD1. CDR3 length equals 16 residues. Germline trimming cut 5 bases from V and 7 bases from J; bases unmatched to any gene: 19. Germline V CDR1 and CDR2: DFQATT, SNEGSKA (reference sequence). The CDR3, as DNA: TGCAGTGCTCGTAGTGGGTGGAGGGGGCGTGATAGTGAAGCTTTCTTT. Protein: CSARSGWRGRDSEAFF.